This T cell receptor (beta chain) came from a study of blood T cell repertoires in COVID-19. Study-level background: The study drew acute and convalescent COVID-19 samples from the United States, Italy and Spain.

The data were produced by immunoSEQ multiplex PCR, yet TCRdb's version contains in-frame clones alone and is incomplete. Among a few hundred thousand clones, 65% to 90% were seen once, and the ten largest hold about 7%. The germline V gene has CDR1 SGHRS and CDR2 YFSETQ. V lost 3 bases, J lost 0 bases, and 7 bases lay in between. The CDR3 has 13 amino acids. This clone was counted only a few times. The clonotype comes from a human donor in a cohort sampled during active COVID-19. The chain joins TRBV5-1 to TRBJ2-7; D is unclear. Sequenced material: peripheral blood. The CDR3 loop reads CASSSGVSYEQYF. CDR3 DNA sequence: TGCGCCAGCAGCTCCGGTGTCTCCTACGAGCAGTACTTC.